Shown below are 30 T cell receptor beta chains from a single sample sequenced in a study of blood T cells in healthy people across ages. The authors ran a second PCR of roughly 6 to 12 cycles using a sample-barcoded 5' primer and a J-beta primer mix. TCRdb itself ran the 5' RACE reads through MiXCR, one entry per CDR3 protein. Of 700,000 or so distinct CDR3 sequences listed, around 41% are singletons. Sequenced sample: blood. Receptors were obtained from a man older than 75 in good health.

This clonotype was observed at least ten times. This chain uses TRBV12-3 or TRBV12-4 with TRBJ2-7; possibly TRBD1 or TRBD2 for D (5 bases each). This CDR3 is built from 14 residues. Between the trimmed V and J ends, which lost 3 bases and 8 bases, there was a span of 17 bases. The CDR3 region has the DNA TGTGCCAGCAGTTTTCGGGGCTCCTCAGTCCAGCAGTACTTC. It yields the protein CASSFRGSSVQQYF.

This clonotype was counted between two and nine times. The rearrangement joins TRBV21-1 to TRBJ2-4; the table's D call of TRBD1 was not tested on the DNA. TRBV21-1 is an annotated pseudogene. CDR3 length: 18 amino acids. CDR3 DNA sequence: TGTGCCCAGAAAAGATGCTCCGGGACAGGGATAGCCAAAAACATTCAGTACTTC. This encodes CAQKRCSGTGIAKNIQYF.

This chain connects TRBV7-8 to TRBJ2-1, with a tentative D call TRBD1 (6 bases). V was cut by 0 bases and J by 5 bases, with 14 bases left in between. Germline V gene data show CDR1 as SGHVS and CDR2 as FQNEAQ. The CDR3 length is 16 residues. The CDR3 sequence: CASSLARAGGNNEQFF. In DNA, the CDR3 is TGTGCCAGCAGCTTAGCGCGAGCTGGGGGCAACAATGAGCAGTTCTTC. The whole variable domain, remainder taken from reference TRBV7-8 and TRBJ2-1, is GAGVSQSPRYKVAKRGQDVALRCDPISGHVSLFWYQQALGQGPEFLTYFQNEAQLDKSGLPSDRFFAERPEGSVSTLKIQRTQQEDSAVYLCASSLARAGGNNEQFFGPGTRLTVL.

This clonotype was picked up a small number of times. The chain links TRBV28 to TRBJ1-6; D may be TRBD1 (5 bases). The CDR3 runs 16 residues. In germline, CDR1 is MDHEN, CDR2 SYDVKM. With 6 bases removed from V and 7 bases from J, the gap between germline ends came to 19 bases. The CDR3 here is CASSAPGTFRNSPLHF. In DNA form, the CDR3 reads TGTGCCAGCAGCGCCCCCGGGACCTTCAGGAATTCACCCCTCCACTTT.

The chain links TRBV20-1 to TRBJ1-6; TRBD1 matches at 7 bases. Losses at the gene ends were 6 bases for V and 8 bases for J; bases not matched to a gene: 4. Germline loops: CDR1 DFQATT, CDR2 SNEGSKA (reference sequence). The CDR3 runs to 12 residues. The CDR3 DNA reads as TGCAGTGCCATAGGACAGGATTCACCCCTCCACTTT. Its translation is CSAIGQDSPLHF.

The chain joins TRBV7-2 to TRBJ1-2, with 7 bases fitting TRBD1. After removal of 2 bases from V and 7 bases from J, the junction contained 1 base not matched to a gene. CDR1 and CDR2 (germline): SGHTA, FQGNSA. CDR3 length equals 12 residues. The CDR3 is CASSLHRGGYTF. CDR3 nucleotide sequence: TGTGCCAGCAGCTTACACAGGGGTGGCTACACCTTC.

This clonotype showed up just a few times. At one boundary the junction diverges from the germline segment, which might be a read error. The chain combines TRBV29-1 with TRBJ2-3; 10 positions agree with TRBD2. Germline values: CDR1 SQVTM, CDR2 ANQGSEA. This CDR3 has 16 residues. This CDR3 is CSVETLAGVTSDAQYF. The CDR3 DNA follows: TGCAGCGTTGAGACGCTAGCGGGAGTAACCTCAGATGCGCAGTATTTT.

The chain couples TRBV12-3 or TRBV12-4 to TRBJ1-2, with TRBD1 matching 7 bases. The CDR3 length is 15 residues. With V trimmed by 2 bases and J by 3 bases, 6 bases remained unmatched. This chain's CDR3 is CASSLSRGLDYGYTF. CDR3 in DNA: TGTGCCAGCAGTTTAAGTAGGGGGCTCGACTATGGCTACACCTTC.

In the case of this clonotype: This clone may be a read error of a much larger clone one base away. V usage is TRBV29-1 and J usage is TRBJ2-5; D gene ambiguous. CDR1 and CDR2 (germline): SQVTM, ANQGSEA. V was pared by 8 bases and J by 11 bases, with 15 bases between. This CDR3 has 10 residues. The CDR3 coding sequence is TGCAGCTCAGTGGGTTATGAGCAGTACTTC. Residues: CSSVGYEQYF.

This sequence joins TRBV20-1 and TRBJ2-1; D may be TRBD1 or TRBD2 (5 bases each). This CDR3 region has 18 residues. CDR1 is DFQATT and CDR2 is SNEGSKA in the germline V gene (reference sequence). With 5 bases removed from V and 1 base from J, the gap between germline ends came to 24 bases. This CDR3 reads CSAPNRLRGLESYNEQFF. CDR3 in DNA: TGCAGTGCTCCTAACAGGTTAAGAGGGCTCGAGTCCTACAATGAGCAGTTCTTC.

This clonotype was detected only a few times. The chain is built from TRBV2 and TRBJ2-1, with TRBD2 matching 7 bases. V shed 7 bases, J shed 12 bases, and the junction held 12 bases outside the gene matches. The CDR3 sequence is 13 residues long. CDR1 is SNHLY and CDR2 is FYNNEI in the germline V gene. CDR3: CASMRMRERRQFF. For the CDR3, the DNA is TGTGCCAGCATGAGAATGCGGGAGAGGAGGCAGTTCTTC.

The chain links TRBV6-2 or TRBV6-3 to TRBJ2-5; 8 bases line up with TRBD2. Per the germline V gene, CDR1 is MNHEY and CDR2 is SVGEGT. The CDR3 is 14 amino acids. V gave up 6 bases and J gave up 5 bases; unmatched junction bases: 8. The CDR3 DNA reads as TGTGCCAGCAGATCCAGCGGGGGATTGGAGACCCAGTACTTC. This encodes CASRSSGGLETQYF.

This chain joins TRBV5-1 and TRBJ1-1; D gene unclear. The CDR3 contains 12 residues. Trimming stripped 7 bases from V and 0 bases from J, with 7 bases between. Germline assignment: CDR1 SGHRS and CDR2 YFSETQ. The CDR3 region is CASAAVNTEAFF. The CDR3 DNA reads TGCGCCAGCGCCGCGGTGAACACTGAAGCTTTCTTT.

The chain uses TRBV20-1 and TRBJ1-6; the match to TRBD1 covers 8 bases. Unmatched junction bases numbered 14, after V lost 6 bases and J lost 7 bases. This CDR3 region has 16 residues. Germline-derived CDR1 and CDR2 are DFQATT and SNEGSKA (reference sequence). CDR3 protein: CSARQGSLETNSPLHF. CDR3 coding DNA: TGCAGTGCAAGACAGGGGTCTTTGGAAACAAATTCACCCCTCCACTTT.

This clonotype was seen at least ten times. This rearrangement joins TRBV3-1 to TRBJ2-7; D gene uncertain. The CDR3 runs 13 residues. V lost 4 bases, J lost 2 bases, and 9 bases lay in between. The germline V gene has CDR1 LGHDT and CDR2 YNNKEL (reference sequence). CDR3 protein: CASSRAAPYEQYF. The CDR3 DNA reads as TGTGCCAGCAGCCGCGCGGCCCCCTACGAGCAGTACTTC.

Many counts were recorded for this clonotype. The chain joins TRBV20-1 to TRBJ2-5; D not certain. The germline V and J ends were trimmed by 7 bases and 6 bases, with 15 bases remaining between them. Germline V gives CDR1 DFQATT, CDR2 SNEGSKA (reference sequence). The CDR3 runs to 12 residues. CDR3 in DNA: TGCAGTGTCGTTACCCCCTCTAAGACCCAGTACTTC. This gives the protein CSVVTPSKTQYF.

This clonotype appeared a single time. This CDR3 is CSAGGTGYEQYF. CDR3 nucleotide sequence: TGCAGTGCTGGGGGGACAGGGTACGAGCAGTACTTC. The chain couples TRBV20-1 to TRBJ2-7; 9 nucleotides agree with TRBD1. Trimming took 5 bases from V and 4 from J; bases not matched to a gene: 3. Germline lookup yields CDR1 DFQATT and CDR2 SNEGSKA (reference sequence). The CDR3 spans 12 residues.

V gene TRBV7-9 combines with J gene TRBJ2-5; TRBD2 might be the D (5 bases). The germline gives CDR1 SEHNR, CDR2 FQNEAQ (reference sequence). This CDR3 spans 15 amino acids. The V and J ends lost 0 bases and 3 bases respectively, with 11 bases between them. CDR3 loop: CASSLAETTKETQYF. In DNA form, the CDR3 reads TGTGCCAGCAGCTTAGCCGAGACTACTAAAGAGACCCAGTACTTC.

This clonotype came up a few times. The rearrangement links TRBV24-1 to TRBJ2-5, with 14 nucleotides matching TRBD2. The CDR3 contains 17 residues. Germline V lookup: CDR1 KGHDR, CDR2 SFDVKD. The V gene end was trimmed by 4 bases and the J gene end by 11 bases; junction bases not matched to a gene: 14. This CDR3 reads CATSEPGTSGGVNEQYF. The CDR3 nucleotides are TGTGCCACCAGTGAACCCGGGACTAGCGGGGGTGTCAATGAGCAGTACTTC.

The chain recombines TRBV7-2 with TRBJ2-6, with D unclear. Germline CDR1 reads SGHTA; CDR2 reads FQGNSA. The CDR3 runs 16 residues. Between the trimmed V and J ends, which lost 0 bases and 2 bases, there was a span of 8 bases. The DNA for the CDR3 is TGTGCCAGCAGCTTAGCGGGTACCCCTGGGGCCAACGTCCTGACTTTC. Translation: CASSLAGTPGANVLTF.

The rearrangement joins TRBV4-3 to TRBJ2-7; TRBD1 matches at 8 bases. The CDR3 runs 15 residues. The germline V gene encodes CDR1 LGHNA and CDR2 YSLEER. The V and J ends lost 4 bases and 2 bases, in that order; junction bases with no gene match: 7. The CDR3 sequence: CASSRQTGATYEQYF. The CDR3 nucleotides read TGCGCCAGCAGCCGTCAGACAGGGGCGACCTACGAGCAGTACTTC.

The gene calls are TRBV29-1 and TRBJ2-4, with 7 positions matching TRBD1. CDR1 and CDR2 from the germline V gene are SQVTM and ANQGSEA. The CDR3 loop spans 11 amino acids. The J segment lost 13 bases and the V segment lost 6 bases, leaving 9 bases of the junction unmatched. The CDR3: CSVETGHHQYF. CDR3 nucleotide sequence: TGCAGCGTAGAGACAGGGCACCACCAGTACTTC.

Of note for this clonotype: Possible read error: a much larger clone is one base away. This chain connects TRBV29-1 to TRBJ2-5; D remains ambiguous. Germline V gene data show CDR1 as SQVTM and CDR2 as ANQGSEA. CDR3 length: 12 amino acids. Between the trimmed V and J ends, which lost 4 bases and 11 bases, there was a span of 17 bases. CDR3: CSVGVRSYKQYF. The DNA for the CDR3 is TGCAGCGTTGGCGTTCGGTCCTACAAGCAGTACTTC. Full variable domain (remainder filled in from reference TRBV29-1 and TRBJ2-5): SAVISQKPSRDICQRGTSLTIQCQVDSQVTMMFWYRQQPGQSLTLIATANQGSEATYESGFVIDKFPISRPNLTFSTLTVSNMSPEDSSIYLCSVGVRSYKQYFGPGTRLLVL.

This sequence joins TRBV6-6 and TRBJ1-4; 7 positions agree with TRBD1. The CDR3 loop spans 15 amino acids. The junction had 6 bases not matched to a gene; V was cut back by 0 bases and J by 8 bases. Germline V CDR1 and CDR2: MNHNY, SVGAGI (reference sequence). Here the CDR3 DNA reads TGTGCCAGCAGTTACTCGACAGGGAGGGGAGAAAAACTGTTTTTT. As protein: CASSYSTGRGEKLFF.

There are many counts of this clonotype. This chain uses TRBV29-1 with TRBJ2-5, with a possible D match to TRBD1 (5 bases). V was pared by 8 bases and J by 2 bases, with 15 bases between. The CDR3 runs 13 residues. Germline CDR1 SQVTM, CDR2 ANQGSEA. Written as DNA, the CDR3 is TGCAGCCAAGCAGGGTCAACTCAAGAGACCCAGTACTTC. Translating gives CSQAGSTQETQYF. Complete variable domain (other parts from reference TRBV29-1 and TRBJ2-5): SAVISQKPSRDICQRGTSLTIQCQVDSQVTMMFWYRQQPGQSLTLIATANQGSEATYESGFVIDKFPISRPNLTFSTLTVSNMSPEDSSIYLCSQAGSTQETQYFGPGTRLLVL.

This clonotype has a handful of counts. The V and J genes are TRBV29-1 and TRBJ1-5; D is possibly TRBD1 (5 bases). The CDR3 has 14 residues. The V and J ends lost 4 bases and 5 bases respectively, with 15 bases between them. Germline CDR1 SQVTM, CDR2 ANQGSEA. The CDR3 loop is CSVVTGGIDQPQHF. CDR3 sequence (DNA): TGCAGCGTTGTGACGGGGGGGATCGATCAGCCCCAGCATTTT.

V is TRBV5-1 and J is TRBJ2-5; D is perhaps TRBD1 (6 bases). The CDR3 has 16 residues. The ends were cut back, 0 bases at V and 11 bases at J, with 23 bases in the middle. In germline, CDR1 is SGHRS, CDR2 YFSETQ. The CDR3 loop reads CASSLATGSNVYEQYF. The CDR3 DNA is TGCGCCAGCAGCTTGGCCACAGGGTCGAACGTTTATGAGCAGTACTTC.

The J gene is TRBJ2-4, the V gene TRBV7-8, with TRBD2 matching over 16 bases. The DNA end favors TRBJ2-7, so the J call may be wrong. The CDR3 is made up of 16 amino acids. Germline CDR1 is SGHVS and CDR2 is FQNEAQ. For the CDR3, the DNA is TGTGCCAGCAGCACGCAGGGACTAGCGGGAGGGGGCGAGCAGTACTTC. Its translation is CASSTQGLAGGGEQYF.

CDR3 loop: CASSYSQGAQTQYF. The CDR3 DNA reads TGTGCCAGCAGTTACTCTCAGGGAGCGCAGACCCAGTACTTC. The chain joins TRBV6-5 to TRBJ2-5; the D gene could be TRBD1 or TRBD2 (5 bases each). This CDR3 is 14 amino acids long. V gave up 0 bases and J gave up 6 bases, with 11 bases separating them. The germline V gene has CDR1 MNHEY and CDR2 SVGAGI.

As to this clonotype: A much larger clone lies a single base off, so this may be a read error. The genes are TRBV29-1 and TRBJ2-1; 8 nucleotides match TRBD1. Trimming took 5 bases from V and 0 from J; bases not matched to a gene: 18. Germline loops: CDR1 SQVTM, CDR2 ANQGSEA. The CDR3 spans 19 residues. The CDR3 region has the DNA TGCAGCGTTTGGTCCGCGGGACAGGAGGCCCTCCGCTCCTACAATGAGCAGTTCTTC. Protein: CSVWSAGQEALRSYNEQFF.